This TCR beta chain was captured in a study of OX40 agonist ivuxolimab in advanced cancers. Study as a whole: Patients were dosed with the agonistic anti-OX40 (CD134) antibody ivuxolimab. Recorded diagnoses for dose-escalation patients were hepatocellular carcinoma, melanoma, renal cell or head and neck cancer. Three patients responded partially, comprising one with hepatocellular carcinoma and two with cutaneous melanoma. Findings and caveats of the study: The expanded peripheral T cells' antigen specificity was not determined.

The repertoire was sequenced with immunoSEQ multiplex PCR; TCRdb's copy has only in-frame clones and lacks some. The repertoire holds tens of thousands of clones, with roughly 84% as singletons. This clone came up a few times. What it binds is unknown. This receptor was obtained from an adult with an advanced solid tumor such as melanoma, head and neck, liver or kidney cancer. The material sequenced was CD4+ or CD8+ T cells sorted from blood, taken in a trial of the OX40 agonist ivuxolimab.

This chain's CDR3 is CSVFLGNTIYF. CDR3 nucleotide sequence: TGCAGCGTTTTCTTGGGAAACACCATATATTTT. The chain combines TRBV29-1 with TRBJ1-3; no firm D call. The CDR3 spans 11 residues. Germline CDR1 is SQVTM and CDR2 is ANQGSEA. Trimming stripped 5 bases from V and 4 bases from J, with 6 bases between.